This T cell receptor (beta chain) originates from a study of T cell repertoires in cytomegalovirus infection. Study in general: Matching HLA type, along with CMV infection, was indicated by public TCR beta signatures. General study points: Within the response measured ex vivo, HLA-C-restricted CMV-specific TCR beta clonotypes were dominant.

TCRdb re-called the reads through MiXCR, storing one row per CDR3 protein. Here the sample spans approximately 500,000 distinct CDR3 sequences, 16% being singletons. Germline V lookup: CDR1 LGHDT, CDR2 YNNKEL (reference sequence). The CDR3 is 14 amino acids. Trimming took off 4 bases at V and 3 bases at J, with 12 bases between the two ends. As regards this clonotype: Its specificity is unknown.

This TCR came from a human donor in good health (CMV status not recorded). Some clones in this sample may be carry-over from other donors' samples. Input material: CD8+ T cells from PBMCs. J is TRBJ1-2 and V is TRBV3-1; the D gene is possibly TRBD1 (6 bases). This CDR3 is CASSPTGFDYGYTF. In nucleotides, the CDR3 is TGTGCCAGCAGCCCTACAGGGTTTGACTATGGCTACACCTTC.